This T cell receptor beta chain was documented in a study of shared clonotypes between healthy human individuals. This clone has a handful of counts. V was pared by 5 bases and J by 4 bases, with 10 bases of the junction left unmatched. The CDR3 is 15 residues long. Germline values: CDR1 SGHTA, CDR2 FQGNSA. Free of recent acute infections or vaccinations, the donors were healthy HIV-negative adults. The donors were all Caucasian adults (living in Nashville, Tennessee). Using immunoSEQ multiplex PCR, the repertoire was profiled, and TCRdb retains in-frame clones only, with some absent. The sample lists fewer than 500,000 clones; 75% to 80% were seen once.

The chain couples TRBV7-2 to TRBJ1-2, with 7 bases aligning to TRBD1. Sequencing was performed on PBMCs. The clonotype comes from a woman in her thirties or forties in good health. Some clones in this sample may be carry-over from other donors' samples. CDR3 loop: CASSQDRLHAYGYTF. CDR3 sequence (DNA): TGTGCCAGCAGCCAGGACAGGTTGCATGCCTATGGCTACACCTTC.